The entry below describes one TCR beta chain. The data were taken from a study of shared T cell receptors in the human thymus. Produced via immunoSEQ multiplex PCR; TCRdb's table is partial and in-frame only. The sample has hundreds of thousands of clones; around 82% are singletons. The CDR3 is 14 residues long. In germline, CDR1 is MNHEY, CDR2 SVGAGI. Trimming left V 5 bases short and J 5 bases short, with 15 bases between. This sample was also put to use in a study of human thymus T cells. As that study records: Donation came from healthy Finnish infants having corrective surgery for congenital heart defects. Resections from corrective heart surgery supplied the thymus tissue. Biased V and J segment usage appeared in thymus and peripheral blood. What related research reported was that thymic repertoires overlapped highly among unrelated individuals.

Sequencing was done on a sample of thymocytes. The rearrangement joins TRBV6-5 to TRBJ1-2; no reliable D call. The receptor was derived from a boy in the first two years of life with a congenital heart defect. Written as DNA, the CDR3 is TGTGCCAGCAGTGCTGGGCGGGAGGAGTATGGCTACACCTTC. This codes for CASSAGREEYGYTF.